This T cell receptor (beta chain) was obtained from a study of regulatory T cells in long-lasting Graves disease. Findings and limits, study-wide: Accuracy was perhaps lowered by the small sample size.

This clonotype came up a few times. Its matching antigen is unknown. Combining iRepertoire HTBI primers with Arm-PCR of CDR3 regions, the authors built TCR beta libraries. TCRdb redid the calling of the multiplex PCR reads with MiXCR, one entry per CDR3 protein. Of about 540,000 distinct CDR3 sequences listed, approximately 13% were seen once; the top ten hold 10%. Time point noted: newly diagnosed GD, antithyroid drugs for less than 3 months. Scientists built the TCR library using RNA that was extracted from PBMCs. Trimming took 7 bases from V and 7 from J, leaving 12 bases between them. The CDR3 sequence is 12 residues long. Germline assignment: CDR1 SGDLS and CDR2 YYNGEE. These data also featured in a second study, about T cells in Graves' hyperthyroidism and ophthalmopathy.

The rearrangement links TRBV9 to TRBJ2-1; possible D gene TRBD1, 7 bases. The TCR comes from a man younger than 40 with Graves disease. The source was peripheral blood mononuclear cells (PBMCs), collected at new diagnosis, from a patient treated with antithyroid drugs. CDR3 amino acids: CASQGDWNEQFF. The CDR3 DNA reads as TGTGCCAGCCAGGGGGACTGGAATGAGCAGTTCTTC.